The rows below give T cell receptor beta chains drawn from one sample of a study of CD8+ T cells in alopecia areata. Data came from immunoSEQ multiplex PCR; TCRdb stores just in-frame clones and leaves some out. The table has 150,000 to 200,000 clones, about 55% seen once. The sample was CD8+ T cells sorted from blood, taken at week 24, from a patient treated with tofacitinib. These receptor sequences come from a human donor with alopecia areata. Both conserved end residues are part of each CDR3. A D gene is named only where the DNA matches it firmly. Clone size is given for some rows only: seen once, a few or many times, or a class if the clone is expanded.

CDR3 protein	CDR3 DNA	V gene	J gene	clone size	D gene
CASSLSTTGGGLDEQFF	TGTGCCAGCAGCTTATCGACGACAGGGGGAGGCCTAGATGAGCAGTTCTTC	TRBV7-3	TRBJ2-1	-	TRBD1
CASSSLHGGETQYF	TGTGCCAGCAGTTCCCTACACGGGGGGGAGACCCAGTACTTC	TRBV6-5	TRBJ2-5	-	TRBD2
CASSLRGSYEQYF	TGTGCCAGCAGCCTACGTGGTTCCTACGAGCAGTACTTC	TRBV13	TRBJ2-7	-	-
CASSPDLNTEAFF	TGTGCCAGCAGCCCAGACTTGAACACTGAAGCTTTCTTT	TRBV4-2	TRBJ1-1	-	-
CASSWGTGYEQYF	TGTGCCAGCAGTTGGGGGACAGGTTACGAGCAGTACTTC	TRBV27	TRBJ2-7	-	TRBD1
CASSLDPVREQFF	TGTGCCAGCAGCTTAGATCCCGTCAGGGAGCAGTTCTTC	TRBV7-2	TRBJ2-1	-	-
CASSPRHDEQYF	TGTGCCAGCAGCCCCCGTCATGACGAGCAGTACTTC	TRBV9	TRBJ2-7	-	-
CASSLLPDRVNSPLHF	TGTGCCAGCAGCTTGTTACCGGACAGGGTGAATTCACCCCTCCACTTT	TRBV7-2	TRBJ1-6	few	TRBD1
CASSVTGMNTEAFF	TGTGCCAGCAGTGTGACGGGAATGAACACTGAAGCTTTCTTT	TRBV2	TRBJ1-1	few	-
CAWRENWVTNTGELFF	TGTGCCTGGAGAGAAAACTGGGTCACGAACACCGGGGAGCTGTTTTTT	TRBV30	TRBJ2-2	-	-
CASSQDIGQLFYGYTF	TGCGCCAGCAGCCAAGATATAGGACAGCTTTTCTATGGCTACACCTTC	TRBV4-3	TRBJ1-2	-	-
CSVAYRDLTGELFF	TGCAGCGTTGCCTACCGGGACCTCACCGGGGAGCTGTTTTTT	TRBV29-1	TRBJ2-2	few	-
CASRPSLLYGYTF	TGCGCCAGCAGGCCCTCCCTCCTTTATGGCTACACCTTC	TRBV5-1	TRBJ1-2	-	-
CASSRGPFGEQYF	TGTGCCAGTAGTCGGGGACCCTTTGGGGAGCAGTACTTC	TRBV19	TRBJ2-7	-	-
CASSLGREQFF	TGTGCCAGCAGCTTGGGTCGCGAGCAGTTCTTC	TRBV7-2	TRBJ2-1	-	-
CSVGGLAGFYNEQFF	TGCAGCGTTGGTGGACTAGCGGGTTTCTACAATGAGCAGTTCTTC	TRBV29-1	TRBJ2-1	few	TRBD2
CASSVGTAAGYTF	TGTGCCAGCAGCGTAGGGACAGCAGCTGGCTACACCTTC	TRBV9	TRBJ1-2	few	-
CASRNPRETDRDGHHF	TGTGCCAGCAGAAACCCGAGAGAGACAGACCGAGATGGTCACCACTTT	TRBV2	TRBJ1-6	-	-
CAWNSGQEHSPLHF	TGTGCCTGGAACTCGGGACAAGAACATTCACCCCTCCACTTT	TRBV30	TRBJ1-6	-	-
CATSTTVTQPQHF	TGTGCCACCAGCACGACAGTAACTCAGCCCCAGCATTTT	TRBV15	TRBJ1-5	-	-
CASSLKGTGTPRDTQYF	TGCGCCAGCAGCTTGAAAGGGACAGGGACCCCTCGAGATACGCAGTATTTT	TRBV5-1	TRBJ2-3	-	TRBD1
CASSESTSYGYTF	TGCGCCAGCAGTGAGTCGACGTCCTATGGCTACACCTTC	TRBV10-2	TRBJ1-2	-	-